This TCR beta chain is from a study of cytomegalovirus exposure and HLA in healthy donors. To note about this clone: Its antigen is still unknown.

Study results and limitations: A few chains tied to CMV proved CMV antigen-specific in vitro. In a later analysis, TCR beta V- and J-gene trimming was associated with a missense DCLRE1C variant. Roughly uniform depth of sequencing across donors was assumed in presence/absence analyses.

Germline-derived CDR1 and CDR2 are ENHRY and SYGVKD. This CDR3 is built from 18 residues. With 60 Vbeta and 13 Jbeta primers, the PCR was carried out. Here immunoSEQ multiplex PCR was the method, and the copy in TCRdb shows in-frame clones only, minus some. Among 90,000 or so clones listed, 82% were seen once. Sequencing was carried out using PBMCs. The chain is built from TRBV10-3 and TRBJ2-5, with TRBD2 matching 13 bases. The J call may be faulty, since TRBJ2-7 better matches the DNA end. The sequence came from a young man in good health and CMV-seropositive. The DNA for the CDR3 is TGTGCCATCAGTGAGTCACTAGCGGGAGGGCAACACTCCTACGAGCAGTACTTC. Its protein product is CAISESLAGGQHSYEQYF.